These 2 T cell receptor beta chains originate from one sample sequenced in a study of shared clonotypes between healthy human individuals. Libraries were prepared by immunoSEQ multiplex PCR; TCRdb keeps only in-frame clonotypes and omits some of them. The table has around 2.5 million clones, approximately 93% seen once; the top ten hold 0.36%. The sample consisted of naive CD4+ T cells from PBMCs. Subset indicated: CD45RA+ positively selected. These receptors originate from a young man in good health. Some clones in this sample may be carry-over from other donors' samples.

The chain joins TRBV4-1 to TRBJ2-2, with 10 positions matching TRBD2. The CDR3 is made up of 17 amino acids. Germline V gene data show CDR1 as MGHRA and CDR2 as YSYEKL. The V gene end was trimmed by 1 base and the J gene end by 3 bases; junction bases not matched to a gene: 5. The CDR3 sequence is CASSQVLAGEDTGELFF. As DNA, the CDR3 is TGCGCCAGCAGCCAAGTTCTAGCGGGAGAGGACACCGGGGAGCTGTTTTTT.

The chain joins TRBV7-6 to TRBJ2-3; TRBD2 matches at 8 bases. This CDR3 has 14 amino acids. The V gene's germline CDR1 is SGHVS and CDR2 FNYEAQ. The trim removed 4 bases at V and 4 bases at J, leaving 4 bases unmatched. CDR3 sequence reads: CASSSGTRSDTQYF. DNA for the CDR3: TGTGCCAGCAGCTCCGGGACTAGATCAGATACGCAGTATTTT.